One T cell receptor beta chain is described in this entry. This clone was seen a few times. Its binding antigen is unknown. Base qualities are missing; no much larger clone stands one base away. This entry is derived from a study of cytomegalovirus exposure and HLA in healthy donors (dated by TCRdb to the late 2010s). Notes on the research overall: An earlier analysis of approximately 590 of the donors reported 250 to 350 Gb of sequence data and roughly 110 million unique TCR beta sequences from 150 million to 200 million T cells. An early release covering 550 to 650 HLA-typed donors comprised 250 to 350 gigabases of sequencing data and 65 million to 100 million unique TCR sequences. Among the roughly 400 genotyped donors, about 83% belonged to the genetic ancestry cluster associated with self-reported Caucasian donors. The study was designed to test whether signatures of past pathogen exposure could be identified by cataloging public T cell receptors. Using immunosequencing, the study profiled T cell repertoires from about 620 subjects and related those repertoires to cytomegalovirus serostatus. A separate validation cohort of some 130 different subjects was used in addition to the roughly 700-subject first cohort. To predict cytomegalovirus infection status, the study brought together high-throughput TCR immunosequencing, statistical association of individual TCRs with disease status, and machine learning. To study patterns of TCR occurrence, a later analysis re-analyzed previously published TCR beta repertoires from around 670 donors and added high-resolution HLA genotyping. Rather than drawing on any new phenotypic data, the later analysis identified candidate immune exposures from TCR beta sequences and the way those sequences occurred across donors. In an earlier analysis of roughly 540 of the donors, high-throughput TCR beta sequencing was used to judge whether each TCR beta V gene segment behaved as functional or pseudogenic. Donor age, sex, ethnicity and CMV serostatus were compiled alongside the repertoire data. Genome-wide SNP genotypes for about three fifths of the roughly 670 donors were used in a later genetic analysis, which treated that subset as a discovery cohort. Every discovery cohort repertoire had been produced on one sequencing platform. Both class I and class II loci were covered by HLA typing, at four-digit resolution. Typing coverage differed by locus: A, B, C, DRB1 and DQB1 were typed in roughly 629-630 donors, DQA1 in roughly 510, DPA1 in around 600, and DPB1 in 450 to 480. A handful of DR-DQ haplotypes were handled as single units for association and clustering because linkage in the cohort was strong. Among 398 genotyped donors of the cohort, an average of about 240,000 unique TCR beta nucleotide sequences were sequenced per donor, around 20% of them non-productive. Summary of the overall study and its limitations: A later analysis reported that several top co-occurrence clusters appeared linked to parvovirus B19, influenza, CMV and Epstein-Barr virus. In a later analysis, some 17,000 TCR beta sequences were associated with specific HLA alleles at a false discovery rate of 0.05. The 87-base-pair reads could not distinguish some IMGT-functional V segments, including TRBV6-2 and TRBV6-3, so those segments were excluded. The study gave a list of some 150 TCR beta chains associated with cytomegalovirus. Compared with equally common non-associated chains, HLA-associated TCR beta chains in a later analysis were more clonally expanded and had lower generation probabilities. Immune exposure information for the cohort was limited to CMV serostatus. A further reported finding was that TCR beta sequences accurately predicted the HLA-A and HLA-B alleles for most subjects in the first cohort. Roughly uniform sequencing depth across donors was assumed in presence/absence analyses, although this assumption may not hold. According to a later analysis, most CMV-associated TCR beta chains appeared to be HLA-restricted, and the HLA associations seemed to be driven largely by CMV exposure. Across donors, most TCR sequences were observed very rarely, whereas some public TCRs were present in many individuals. V-gene and J-gene trimming of TCR beta chains was associated with a missense DCLRE1C variant in a later genetic analysis, and the association was replicated in an independent cohort. It was suggested by the authors that the approach could potentially be generalized to other disease states and immunological phenotypes. Cytomegalovirus status was reported to be diagnosed by the classifier with high specificity and sensitivity in both the original and validation cohorts. Because HLA typing was unavailable for some donors at each locus, only the typed subset was used in association tests. In a later analysis, the rate of TCR association differed among HLA loci, with DRB1 alleles having the most associated TCRs and HLA-C alleles having the fewest. This cohort had only TCR beta chains sequenced, and the lack of alpha or paired-chain data limited which features could be detected. A cluster of highly shared sequence variants was judged likely to be a technical artifact of the sequencing pipeline. In vitro tests confirmed that a few of the cytomegalovirus-associated TCR beta chains recognize cytomegalovirus antigens. In an earlier analysis of more than 500 of the donors, most TCR beta V segments appeared in productive rearrangements about 87% or about 30% of the time, broadly matching IMGT annotations. In a later genetic analysis, fewer N-insertions in productive TCRs were reported among donors in an Asian-associated ancestry cluster than the roughly 700-donor mean. Correlated functional status among segregating V segments might be attributable to linkage disequilibrium, but an unknown experimental factor could not be ruled out. When HLA alleles, especially DR and DQ, strongly co-occurred, TCR associations were difficult to assign to individual alleles. Because counts were too low, more than 15 rarely observed V segments, including chromosome 9 orphons, were excluded from the earlier analysis of a few hundred of the donors.

In total, roughly 670 healthy bone marrow donors made up the cohort. Cohort members were all nominally healthy when sampled, although unrecorded immune exposures were likely present. The donor was CMV seronegative and was included in the group of several hundred seronegative cohort members. Each donor provided a peripheral blood sample, and peripheral blood mononuclear cells were used for TCR beta sequencing. Genomic DNA was extracted from the blood cell samples with the Qiagen DNeasy Blood Extraction Kit. Library method: the immunoSEQ multiplex PCR assay. For the multiplex PCR, a mixture combining 60 forward primers for TCR Vbeta segments and 13 reverse primers for TCR Jbeta segments was used. A multiplex PCR assay on genomic DNA amplified the CDR3 region of rearranged TCR beta genes. Amplified TCR beta libraries were sequenced as 87-base-pair reads on the Illumina HiSeq System. Per the source publication's procedure: In a later analysis, about 80 million unique TCR beta chains were counted across the roughly 670 repertoires, and roughly 9.9 million of these chains were shared by at least two donors. A nearest-neighbor algorithm error-corrected the raw reads and collapsed the reads into unique sequences, merging closely related sequences to remove PCR and sequencing errors. V, D and J gene segments were assigned by aligning CDR3 sequences to IMGT reference sequences. Each retained sequence needed at least a six-nucleotide match to both a V gene segment and a J gene segment. Rearrangements were called productive when the CDR3 lacked stop codons and stayed in frame with V and J; all others were non-productive. Following IMGT convention, CDR3 was defined as the stretch from the second conserved V-encoded cysteine to the conserved J-encoded phenylalanine. Sequences without an unambiguous match to a single V gene segment were excluded from the earlier analysis of over 500 of the donors. An earlier analysis of 587 of the donors classified V segments as functional when productive rearrangements were above 56.7% and as segregating when the standard deviation between donors was above 5%. A statistical classification framework was built to diagnose cytomegalovirus status from the catalog of TCR beta chain sequences. In a later analysis, V and J genes were assigned by comparing TCR nucleotide sequences against IMGT/GENE-DB human TR gene sequences. A later analysis assigned CDR3 sequences and most-parsimonious VDJ recombination scenarios with the TCRdist pipeline. In a later analysis, each TCR beta chain was defined by its CDR3 amino acid sequence together with its V-gene family, and reads without a unique V-gene family were excluded. A later analysis removed 592 highly shared, low-generation-probability nucleotide sequences to deal with suspected cross-contamination and a sequencing artifact. For each public chain, a later analysis derived a clonal expansion index from normalized ranks of inferred template counts within each repertoire. Generation probabilities in a later analysis came from a VDJ recombination model fitted to out-of-frame rearrangements, and those results were checked against IGoR. In a later analysis, TCR-TCR, TCR-HLA and TCR-CMV co-occurrence was scored with hypergeometric tests, and a repertoire-size bias correction was applied to TCR pairs. A later analysis estimated false discovery rates by permuting HLA or CMV assignments 20 times. In a later analysis, co-occurring TCRs were grouped using DBSCAN, with TCRdist sequence similarity added in when clustering inside HLA-allele-positive subsets. Co-occurrence clustering excluded repertoires with fewer than 30,000 or more than 120,000 public chains, plus five with anomalous nucleotide sharing. As stored in TCRdb, this immuneACCESS dataset retains in-frame rearrangements with V and J assigned. A fraction of the clones does not appear; measured against another copy, unresolved V genes explain less than half of the discrepancy, and the remainder lacks a known reason. V, J and clone size derive from that table, while D and trimming were established from the DNA sequence. The sample records hundreds of thousands of clones, 75% to 80% of which are singletons. Jointly, the top ten make up roughly 1.9% of the sample.

The CDR3 sequence holds 12 residues, the cysteine and phenylalanine included. Here the CDR3 DNA is all that survives: 36 bases in frame from base 1. CDR1 GTSNPN and CDR2 SVGIG were looked up in the germline V gene (reference sequence). Trimming costs V 4 bases and J 1 base, and their ends lie 7 bases apart. This TCR was recovered from a young man in good health and CMV-seronegative. This chain joins TRBV30 to TRBJ1-1, with TRBD1 perhaps the D gene, on 5 matching bases. Sequenced input: PBMCs. The DNA sequence is as follows: TGTGCCTGGAATAGGGGGAACACTGAAGCTTTCTTT. Translation gives CAWNRGNTEAFF.